This T cell receptor beta chain came from a study of cytomegalovirus exposure and HLA in healthy donors. The study, taken as a whole, reports: Most sequenced TCRs were rare (though some public TCRs occurred in many donors). Accounts indicate the classifier identified cytomegalovirus status with strong specificity and sensitivity. The study labeled under 200 TCR beta chains cytomegalovirus-associated.

Profiled with immunoSEQ multiplex PCR; TCRdb holds only in-frame clones, not every one. The sample holds roughly 120,000 clones, 80% to 90% seen once. The donors were part of the validation cohort, which consisted of roughly 110 subjects and was separate from the first cohort of 666 subjects. In the case of this clone: The target antigen is unknown.

The origin of this receptor is a man aged 18 to 29 in good health and CMV-seropositive. The specimen sequenced was PBMCs.

This CDR3 is CASSLTMGLAGVDTQYF. CDR3 sequence (DNA): TGCGCCAGCAGCTTAACAATGGGACTAGCGGGGGTGGATACGCAGTATTTT. The chain couples TRBV5-1 to TRBJ2-3, with 14 nucleotides matching TRBD2. V shed 2 bases and J 6 bases; nucleotides not matched to a gene: 8. The CDR3 is 17 amino acids. Germline CDR1 SGHRS, CDR2 YFSETQ.